Judged by abundance, the clone carrying this T cell receptor delta chain is large. Germline values: CDR1 GEAIGNYY, CDR2 EKD. CDR3 length: 15 residues. V shed 1 base and J shed 0 bases, with 11 bases lying between them. TCRdb fed the reads into CATT to redo clone calling. Of about 4,000 delta-chain clones listed, 44% were seen once; the top ten hold around 9.1%. The data belong to a study of gamma-delta chains in newborns, infants, children. Whole-study context: Polyclonal expansion of innate γδ T cells after birth follows microbial exposure.

This chain joins TRDV2 and TRDJ1; D gene unclear. Sequenced material: blood, taken at week 6. This clonotype originated in a child who was a newborn, infant or young child, either healthy, febrile or measles-vaccinated (not recorded which). The CDR3 DNA follows: TGTGCCTGTGACACGGCTCTAGGGTACACCGATAAACTCATCTTT. This sequence encodes CACDTALGYTDKLIF.